This T cell receptor beta chain was observed in a study of blood T cell repertoires in COVID-19. Study-wide context: The United States, Italy and Spain supplied acute and convalescent COVID-19 samples. T cells, B-cell-depleted T cells, or PBMCs provided the cDNA or gDNA that served as material.

Trimming took 6 bases from V and 2 from J; bases not matched to a gene: 11. This CDR3 contains 15 residues. The germline V gene has CDR1 SQVTM and CDR2 ANQGSEA. Study processing details: Amplification of reference gene primers provided the estimated nucleated cell counts. Sequenced by immunoSEQ multiplex PCR; TCRdb stores in-frame clones only, minus some. V, J and clone size are taken as reported in that table, and D and trimming were inferred from the DNA itself. The table has tens of thousands of clones, about 91% seen once; the top ten hold around 13%. Sequencing used peripheral blood. This chain joins TRBV29-1 and TRBJ2-3; 7 bases line up with TRBD1. The TCR sequence derives from a human donor with active COVID-19. The donor label of this sample is uncertain. This CDR3 reads CSVTLQGRNTDTQYF. DNA for the CDR3: TGCAGCGTCACCTTACAGGGGCGTAACACAGATACGCAGTATTTT.